These T cell receptor beta chains were read from a single sample in a study of blood T cell repertoires in COVID-19. Clones were read by immunoSEQ multiplex PCR, and TCRdb kept only the in-frame ones, dropping some. Counted here are 200,000 to 300,000 clones, around 84% occurring once; the ten biggest clones make up 2% to 2.5%. Sequenced sample: peripheral blood. These receptors all stem from a man aged 35 to 55 who had recovered from COVID-19. Both conserved end residues are part of each CDR3. Each record gives: D gene, V gene, clone size, J gene, CDR3 length, CDR3 DNA, CDR3 protein. The D gene is left open where the match is weak. Clone size appears in some rows only: once, few, many, or a class for an expanded clone.

>.|TRBV7-2|.|TRBJ1-5|14
TGTGCCAGCAGCCAAGGAGGTTTCAATCAGCCCCAGCATTTT
CASSQGGFNQPQHF
>.|TRBV7-2|.|TRBJ1-1|14
TGTGCCAGCAGCCGCAGGGCCATGAACACTGAAGCTTTCTTT
CASSRRAMNTEAFF
>.|TRBV7-9|.|TRBJ2-2|11
TGTGCCAGCACTATCACCGGGGAGCTGTTTTTT
CASTITGELFF
>TRBD2|TRBV3-1/TRBV3-2|once|TRBJ2-1|15
TGTGCCAGCAGCCAAGTGGTAACTAGCGGACATGAGCAGTTCTTC
CASSQVVTSGHEQFF
>TRBD1|TRBV6-2/TRBV6-3|.|TRBJ1-2|15
TGTGCCAGCAGTTTCCCGGGACAGGGGAATCGTGGCTACACCTTC
CASSFPGQGNRGYTF
>.|TRBV7-9|.|TRBJ2-3|13
TGTGCCAGCACCCTGGGACTCACAGATACGCAGTATTTT
CASTLGLTDTQYF
>TRBD1|TRBV15|.|TRBJ1-1|13
TGTGCCACCAGCTCAGACAGGGTAACTGAAGCTTTCTTT
CATSSDRVTEAFF
>TRBD1|TRBV7-2|.|TRBJ2-2|16
TGTGCCAGCAGCTTAAGTTCACAGGGGATTAACGGGGAGCTGTTTTTT
CASSLSSQGINGELFF
>TRBD2|TRBV5-1|.|TRBJ2-3|18
TGCGCCAGCAGCTCCCCCTCCGCTAGCGGGAGCTTGACAGATACGCAGTATTTT
CASSSPSASGSLTDTQYF
>TRBD1|TRBV7-2|.|TRBJ1-2|15
TGTGCCAGCAGCTTCGGGGGGACAGGGGGTGATGGCTACACCTTC
CASSFGGTGGDGYTF
>TRBD2|TRBV7-2|.|TRBJ2-4|17
TGTGCCAGCAGCCCGACGGGACTAGCGGGAGGCAAAAACATTCAGTACTTC
CASSPTGLAGGKNIQYF
>TRBD2|TRBV7-2|.|TRBJ2-1|16
TGTGCCAGCAGCCCCCAGAGCGGGAGGGTCTACAATGAGCAGTTCTTC
CASSPQSGRVYNEQFF
>TRBD1|TRBV6-5|.|TRBJ1-4|15
TGTGCCAGCAGTCCTACAGGGGGCGGGAGTGAAAAACTGTTTTTT
CASSPTGGGSEKLFF
>.|TRBV19|.|TRBJ1-4|14
TGTGCCAGCCAGGACGGGGGGAGGGAGGAAAAACTGTTTTTT
CASQDGGREEKLFF
>TRBD2|TRBV4-3|.|TRBJ2-1|16
TGCGCCAGCAGCCGACTAGCGGGAGAAGGGGACAATGAGCAGTTCTTC
CASSRLAGEGDNEQFF
>.|TRBV6-5|once|TRBJ2-5|12
TGTGCCAGCAATCTGGCCCAAGAGACCCAGTACTTC
CASNLAQETQYF
>TRBD2|TRBV4-3|once|TRBJ2-3|15
TGCGCCAGCAGCCAAACCCGCGGACTAGCGGGTTTTGAGTATTTT
CASSQTRGLAGFEYF
>.|TRBV7-2|.|TRBJ2-2|15
TGTGCCAGCAGCCCCGACAGCGCGAACACCGGGGAGCTGTTTTTT
CASSPDSANTGELFF
>TRBD1|TRBV6-5|once|TRBJ2-7|14
TGTGCCAGCACTAGGGACAGGGGAAGTAACGAGCAGTACTTC
CASTRDRGSNEQYF
>TRBD2|TRBV11-2|.|TRBJ2-5|15
TGTGCCAGCAGCTTAGGCGGGAGTCCGGAGGAGACCCAGTACTTC
CASSLGGSPEETQYF
>.|TRBV11-2|.|TRBJ1-1|14
TGTGCCAGCAGCTCCACATTAATGAACACTGAAGCTTTCTTT
CASSSTLMNTEAFF
>.|TRBV7-2|once|TRBJ2-6|15
TGTGCCAGCAGCTTATCACAGGCTGGGGCCAACGTCCTGACTTTC
CASSLSQAGANVLTF
>.|TRBV19|.|TRBJ2-6|15
TGTGCCACGGGTCTGGATGGCTCTGGGGCCAACGTCCTGACTTTC
CATGLDGSGANVLTF
>TRBD2|TRBV3-1/TRBV3-2|.|TRBJ2-3|14
TGTGCCAGCAGCCAAACCTCGGGCGGGGGGTCGCAGTATTTT
CASSQTSGGGSQYF
>TRBD1|TRBV15|.|TRBJ1-5|18
TGTGCCACCAGCAGATCATTAAGGACAGGGGAGGGCAATCAGCCCCAGCATTTT
CATSRSLRTGEGNQPQHF
>TRBD1|TRBV7-2|.|TRBJ2-3|15
TGTGCCAGCAGCAAGCGGACAGGAGGCACAGATACGCAGTATTTT
CASSKRTGGTDTQYF
>TRBD1|TRBV6-2/TRBV6-3|once|TRBJ2-1|15
TGTGCCAGCAGTTACGGGGGACAGGCTTACAATGAGCAGTTCTTC
CASSYGGQAYNEQFF
>.|TRBV5-1|.|TRBJ1-3|14
TGCGCCAGCAGCTCTCAGGGGCCTGGAAACACCATATATTTT
CASSSQGPGNTIYF
>.|TRBV5-6|.|TRBJ1-5|16
TGTGCCAGCAGCTTGGGGCGGGGCTATAGCAATCAGCCCCAGCATTTT
CASSLGRGYSNQPQHF
>.|TRBV5-4|.|TRBJ2-5|17
TGTGCCAGCAGCTTGGCCGTAGGGGCCCCGGACCAAGAGACCCAGTACTTC
CASSLAVGAPDQETQYF
>TRBD1|TRBV5-1|.|TRBJ2-5|14
TGCGCCAGCAGCTCCCTGACAGGGGAAGAGACCCAGTACTTC
CASSSLTGEETQYF
>.|TRBV25-1|.|TRBJ2-7|14
TGTGCCAGCACTCCAAGGGGCAGTACCTACGAGCAGTACTTC
CASTPRGSTYEQYF
>TRBD2|TRBV6-1|.|TRBJ2-7|17
TGTGCCAGCAGTGAATGGGGACTAGCGGGATCATCCTACGAGCAGTACTTC
CASSEWGLAGSSYEQYF
>TRBD2|TRBV18|.|TRBJ2-6|19
TGTGCCAGCTCACCAAGCGGGGGCCCAATTAACTCTGGGGCCAACGTCCTGACTTTC
CASSPSGGPINSGANVLTF
>.|TRBV3-1/TRBV3-2|.|TRBJ1-2|13
TGTGCCAGCAGCCAAAGAGAGGCGGGGGGCTACACCTTC
CASSQREAGGYTF
>TRBD2|TRBV19|once|TRBJ2-2|16
TGTGCCAGTAAATTCCTAGCGGGGGGTGAAACCGGGGAGCTGTTTTTT
CASKFLAGGETGELFF
>.|TRBV5-1|.|TRBJ2-7|15
TGCGCCAGCAGCTTGGATGCGACTATATCCTACGAGCAGTACTTC
CASSLDATISYEQYF
>TRBD1|TRBV6-5|.|TRBJ1-1|15
TGTGCCAGCAGTCTTCAACCCCCGGGACAGGGTGAGGCTTTCTTT
CASSLQPPGQGEAFF
>.|TRBV5-1|.|TRBJ2-7|13
TGCGCCAGCAGCTTGGTAGCAGGAGGCGAGCAGTACTTC
CASSLVAGGEQYF
>.|TRBV10-3|.|TRBJ2-7|16
TGTGCCATCAGTGACCACCGGGAGATCCTTGGCCACGAGCAGTACTTC
CAISDHREILGHEQYF